The source of this T cell receptor beta chain is a study of breast tumors, draining lymph nodes, adjacent tissues. Whole-study results and caveats: Data only fit, rather than demonstrated, lymph node origin of most tumor T cells.

This clonotype was picked up many times. The antigen remains undetermined. From germline, CDR1 is GTSNPN and CDR2 SVGIG (reference sequence). The CDR3 spans 13 residues. V lost 8 bases, J lost 5 bases, and 15 bases lay in between. Breast cancer patients provided tissue from their axillary draining lymph nodes. TCRdb re-called the multiplex PCR reads through MiXCR, storing one row per CDR3 protein. The table records 200,000 to 250,000 distinct CDR3 sequences, about 30% of them present only once. The sequenced material came from axillary lymph node tissue. The chain uses TRBV30 and TRBJ1-4, with a weak D call TRBD1 (6 bases). The TCR comes from a female donor with breast cancer. Some clones in this sample may be carry-over from other donors' samples. DNA of the CDR3: TGTGCCGCGGAGGGGGGGGAAAATGAAAAACTGTTTTTT. It specifies CAAEGGENEKLFF.